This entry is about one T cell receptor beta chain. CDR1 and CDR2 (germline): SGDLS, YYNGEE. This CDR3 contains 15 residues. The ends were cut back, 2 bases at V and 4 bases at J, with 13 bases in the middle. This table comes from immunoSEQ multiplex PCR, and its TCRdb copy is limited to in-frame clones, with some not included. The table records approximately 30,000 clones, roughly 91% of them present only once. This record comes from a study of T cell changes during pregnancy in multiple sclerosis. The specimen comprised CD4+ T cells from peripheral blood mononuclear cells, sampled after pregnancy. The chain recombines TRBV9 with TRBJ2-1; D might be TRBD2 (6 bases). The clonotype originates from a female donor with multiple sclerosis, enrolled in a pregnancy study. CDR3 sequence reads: CASSVSGDSYNEQFF. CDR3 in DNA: TGTGCCAGCAGCGTTTCGGGGGACTCATACAATGAGCAGTTCTTC.